Sequencing of this TCR beta chain was carried out in a study of cytomegalovirus exposure and HLA in healthy donors. The ends lost 6 bases at V and 3 bases at J; junction bases unmatched: 5. This CDR3 has 14 amino acids. Germline CDR1 and CDR2: SQVTM and ANQGSEA. There are a few counts of this clone. Its cognate antigen is unknown. There were likely unrecorded immune exposures, though donors were nominally healthy when sampled. General study points: Near-uniform donor sequencing depth was presumed by presence/absence analyses. The classifier reportedly diagnosed cytomegalovirus status with high sensitivity and specificity. With DRB1 most and HLA-C fewest, TCR association rates differed between HLA loci in a later analysis.

Use of 60 Vbeta and 13 Jbeta primers characterized the PCR. The repertoire was sequenced with immunoSEQ multiplex PCR; TCRdb's copy has only in-frame clones and lacks some. Of roughly 100,000 clones in the sample, approximately 80% were seen once. The material sequenced was PBMCs. The chain uses TRBV29-1 and TRBJ2-1; 10 nucleotides match TRBD2. This clonotype originated in a man aged 45-65 years in good health and CMV-seronegative. The CDR3 nucleotides read TGCAGCGTAATACTAGCGGGACGCTACAATGAGCAGTTCTTC. It specifies CSVILAGRYNEQFF.